A selection of T cell receptor beta chains follows, all from one sample in a study of blood T cell repertoires in COVID-19. Method: immunoSEQ multiplex PCR; TCRdb's copy keeps in-frame clones and lacks some. The table has about 110,000 clones, more than 80% seen once. The sequenced sample consisted of peripheral blood. The receptors here all came from a man aged 35 to 55 with active or convalescent COVID-19. Each CDR3 is given with its conserved first and last residue. The order of the fields is D gene, J gene, V gene, clone size, CDR3 DNA, CDR3 protein. The D gene is left open where the match is weak. Not every row has a clone size; where given, it reads once, few, many or a size class.

TRBD1,TRBJ2-3,TRBV9,NA,TGTGCCAGCAGCGCAGGGACAGGCCTCACAGATACGCAGTATTTT,CASSAGTGLTDTQYF
NA,TRBJ2-2,TRBV28,NA,TGTGCCAGCATCGCGGGGTGGGACACCGGGGAGCTGTTTTTT,CASIAGWDTGELFF
TRBD1,TRBJ1-5,TRBV28,NA,TGTGCCGGGGGGGGGACCGGGACAGGCGTCAATCAGCCCCAGCATTTT,CAGGGTGTGVNQPQHF
NA,TRBJ1-4,TRBV7-8,NA,TGTGCCAGCAGCGCCCCAGGGCCAACTAATGAAAAACTGTTTTTT,CASSAPGPTNEKLFF
NA,TRBJ1-1,TRBV19,NA,TGTGCCAGTAGTATATCAGGGATTTACACTGAAGCTTTCTTT,CASSISGIYTEAFF
NA,TRBJ1-1,TRBV7-6,NA,TGTGCCAGCAGCCGCGTTGAGGATGGGGGCGTGCGGGCGAACACTGAAGCTTTCTTT,CASSRVEDGGVRANTEAFF
TRBD2,TRBJ2-3,TRBV6-2/TRBV6-3,NA,TGTGCCAGCAGTTACCCGAGACTAGCGGGAGGGGGCACAGATACGCAGTATTTT,CASSYPRLAGGGTDTQYF
NA,TRBJ2-7,TRBV9,NA,TGTGCCAGCAGTGGATTGAGGGCCTACGAGCAGTACTTC,CASSGLRAYEQYF
NA,TRBJ2-1,TRBV28,NA,TGTGCCAGCAGTTCCAATCCGGGACTTTGGGGCGATGAGCAGTTCTTC,CASSSNPGLWGDEQFF
NA,TRBJ2-4,TRBV28,NA,TGTGCCAGCAGTGCGATAGCCAAAAACATTCAGTACTTC,CASSAIAKNIQYF
TRBD2,TRBJ2-3,TRBV7-2,once,TGTGCCAGCAGCAAAAGGACTAGCGGAAACACAGATACGCAGTATTTT,CASSKRTSGNTDTQYF
NA,TRBJ1-6,TRBV6-5,NA,TGTGCCGCACGGGGCGGGACTTCACCCCTCCACTTT,CAARGGTSPLHF
NA,TRBJ1-1,TRBV13,NA,TGTGCCAGCAGCTTAGGCCTCACTGAAGCTTTCTTT,CASSLGLTEAFF
NA,TRBJ1-2,TRBV12-3/TRBV12-4,NA,TGTGCCAGCAGTTTGGGGGGATCATATGGCTACACCTTC,CASSLGGSYGYTF
NA,TRBJ2-7,TRBV2,NA,TGTGCCAGCAGTGGGAGGAGCGAGCAGTACTTT,CASSGRSEQYF
TRBD2,TRBJ2-7,TRBV5-1,NA,TGCGCCAGCAGCTTGGAGCTAGCGGGGAAATACGAGCAGTACTTC,CASSLELAGKYEQYF
NA,TRBJ1-1,TRBV5-1,few,TGCGCCAGCAGCTTGACTCAGGGGAACACTGAAGCTTTCTTT,CASSLTQGNTEAFF
NA,TRBJ1-2,TRBV25-1,NA,TGTGCCAGCAGTGGAGGCGGCGCCTATGGCTACACCTTC,CASSGGGAYGYTF
TRBD2,TRBJ2-1,TRBV18,NA,TGTGCCAGCTCACCGCCGGGAGCGGGGGGCTACAATGAGCAGTTCTTC,CASSPPGAGGYNEQFF
NA,TRBJ1-3,TRBV6-5,NA,TGTGCCAGCAGTTACTCGAGGCTCTCTGGAAACACCATATATTTT,CASSYSRLSGNTIYF
NA,TRBJ1-4,TRBV4-2,NA,TGTGCCAGCAGCCTGTGGTGGGGGCGGACGGAAAAACTGTTTTTT,CASSLWWGRTEKLFF
TRBD1,TRBJ1-5,TRBV5-1,NA,TGCGCCAGCAGCTTGGCGGGGACAGGGGGCGTGGAACAGCCCCAGCATTTT,CASSLAGTGGVEQPQHF
NA,TRBJ2-6,TRBV10-3,NA,TGTGCCACCTTCGGGGCTGGGGCCAACGTCCTGACTTTC,CATFGAGANVLTF
TRBD1,TRBJ2-2,TRBV27,NA,TGTGCCAGCAGTTTTTGGGGACAGGGCGCCGGGGAGCTGTTTTTT,CASSFWGQGAGELFF
NA,TRBJ2-7,TRBV15,NA,TGTGCCACCAGCAGAGTACGTCAGGGTGGGGAGCAGTACTTC,CATSRVRQGGEQYF
NA,TRBJ2-7,TRBV16,NA,TGTGCCAGCAGCCTCAGCGGGTACTTGTACGAGCAGTACTTC,CASSLSGYLYEQYF
NA,TRBJ2-7,TRBV28,NA,TGTGCCAGCAGTTTATGGGGGGGATGGGGTGACTTC,CASSLWGGWGDF
NA,TRBJ2-3,TRBV7-2,NA,TGTGCCAGCATCCTGGGCAGCGGGAGCACAGATACGCAGTATTTT,CASILGSGSTDTQYF
TRBD1,TRBJ2-3,TRBV19,NA,TGTGCCAGTAGTATCCTAGGGGGCCGCACAGATACGCAGTATTTT,CASSILGGRTDTQYF
TRBD2,TRBJ2-7,TRBV6-2/TRBV6-3,NA,TGTGCCAGCAGTTATCCGGGACTAGCGGGTTACGAGCAGTACTTC,CASSYPGLAGYEQYF
NA,TRBJ1-5,TRBV2,NA,TGTGCCAGCAGTCATTGGTCAGGGGAAGTAGGCAATCAGCCCCAGCATTTT,CASSHWSGEVGNQPQHF